This TCR beta chain derives from a study of blood T cell repertoires in COVID-19. Study at large: The United States, Italy and Spain supplied acute and convalescent COVID-19 samples. In each case, the material was cDNA or gDNA derived from T cells, B-cell-depleted T cells, or PBMCs.

In the original analysis: Amplification from reference gene primers served as the basis for estimated nucleated cell counts. Libraries were prepared by immunoSEQ multiplex PCR; TCRdb keeps only in-frame clonotypes and omits some of them. V, J and clone size were drawn from that table, and D and trimming were deduced from the DNA. The sample holds around 260,000 clones, roughly 90% seen once. V shed 5 bases, J shed 4 bases, and the junction held 6 bases outside the gene matches. The CDR3 is 14 residues long. Germline CDR1 and CDR2: SGHRS and YFSETQ. The rearrangement joins TRBV5-1 to TRBJ2-3; 8 nucleotides agree with TRBD2. This receptor was identified in a young woman with active or convalescent COVID-19. The sequencing sample was made of peripheral blood. The DNA for the CDR3 is TGCGCCAGCAGGCCCGAGCGGGGGTCAGATACGCAGTATTTT. The encoded protein is CASRPERGSDTQYF.